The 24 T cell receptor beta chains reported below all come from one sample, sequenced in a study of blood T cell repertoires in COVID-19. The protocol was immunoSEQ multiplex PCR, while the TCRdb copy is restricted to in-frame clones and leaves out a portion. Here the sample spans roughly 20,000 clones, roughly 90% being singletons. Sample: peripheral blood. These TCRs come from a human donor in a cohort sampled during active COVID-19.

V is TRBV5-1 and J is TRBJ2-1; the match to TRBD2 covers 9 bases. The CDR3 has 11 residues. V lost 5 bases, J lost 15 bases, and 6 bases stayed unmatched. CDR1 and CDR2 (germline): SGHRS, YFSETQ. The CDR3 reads CASRLAGLLFF. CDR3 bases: TGCGCCAGCAGACTAGCGGGCCTGCTGTTCTTC.

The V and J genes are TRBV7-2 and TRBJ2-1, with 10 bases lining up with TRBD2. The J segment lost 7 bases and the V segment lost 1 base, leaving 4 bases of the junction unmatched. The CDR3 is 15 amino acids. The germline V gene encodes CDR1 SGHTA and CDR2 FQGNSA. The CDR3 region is CASSLELAGRNEQFF. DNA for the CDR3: TGTGCCAGCAGCTTAGAACTAGCGGGACGGAATGAGCAGTTCTTC.

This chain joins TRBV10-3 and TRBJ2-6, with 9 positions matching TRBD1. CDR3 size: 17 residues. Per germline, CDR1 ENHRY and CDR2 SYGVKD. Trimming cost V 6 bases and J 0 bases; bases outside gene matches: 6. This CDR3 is CAIRTGTGTSGANVLTF. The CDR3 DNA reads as TGTGCCATCAGGACCGGGACAGGGACCTCTGGGGCCAACGTCCTGACTTTC.

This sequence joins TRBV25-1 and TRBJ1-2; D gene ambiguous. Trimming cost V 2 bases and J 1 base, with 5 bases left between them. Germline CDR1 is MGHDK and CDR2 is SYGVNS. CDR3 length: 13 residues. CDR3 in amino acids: CASSEDNNYGYTF. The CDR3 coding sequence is TGTGCCAGCAGTGAAGACAATAACTATGGCTACACCTTC.

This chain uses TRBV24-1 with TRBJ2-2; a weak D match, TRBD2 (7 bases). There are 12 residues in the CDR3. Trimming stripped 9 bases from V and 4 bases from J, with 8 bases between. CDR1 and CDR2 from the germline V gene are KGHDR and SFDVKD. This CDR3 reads CATGGATGELFF. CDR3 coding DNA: TGTGCCACCGGGGGGGCCACCGGGGAGCTGTTTTTT.

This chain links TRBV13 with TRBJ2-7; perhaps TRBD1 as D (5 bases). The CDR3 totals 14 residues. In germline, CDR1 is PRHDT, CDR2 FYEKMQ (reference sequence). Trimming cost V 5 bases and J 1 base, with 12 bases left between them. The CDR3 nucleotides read TGTGCCAGCAGCCTAAAGACAGCTTCCTACGAGCAGTACTTC. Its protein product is CASSLKTASYEQYF.

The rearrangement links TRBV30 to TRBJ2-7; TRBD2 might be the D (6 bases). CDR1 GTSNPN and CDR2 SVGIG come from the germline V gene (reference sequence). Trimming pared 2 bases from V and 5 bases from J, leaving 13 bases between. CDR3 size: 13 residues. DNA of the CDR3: TGTGCCTGGAGTTGGGGGGTAAAGAACGAGCAGTACTTC. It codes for CAWSWGVKNEQYF.

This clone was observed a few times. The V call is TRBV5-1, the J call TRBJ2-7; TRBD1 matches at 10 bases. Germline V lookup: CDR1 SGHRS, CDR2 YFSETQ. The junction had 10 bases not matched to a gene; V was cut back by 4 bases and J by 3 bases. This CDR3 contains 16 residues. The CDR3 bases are TGCGCCAGCAGCCAGGCCGCGGGACAGGGGTACTACGAGCAGTACTTC. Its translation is CASSQAAGQGYYEQYF.

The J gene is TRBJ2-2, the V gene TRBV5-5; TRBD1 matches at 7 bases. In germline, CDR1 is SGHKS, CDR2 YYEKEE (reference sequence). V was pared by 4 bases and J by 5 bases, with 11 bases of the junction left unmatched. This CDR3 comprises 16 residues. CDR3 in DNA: TGTGCCAGCAGCCCCCGACAGGGAGCGAGAACCGGGGAGCTGTTTTTT. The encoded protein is CASSPRQGARTGELFF.

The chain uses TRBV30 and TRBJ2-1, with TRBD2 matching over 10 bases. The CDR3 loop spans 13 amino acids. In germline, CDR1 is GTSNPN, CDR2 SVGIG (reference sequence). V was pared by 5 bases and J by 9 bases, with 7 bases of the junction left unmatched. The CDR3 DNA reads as TGTGCCTGGGAGTCTAGCGGGAGTAGTGAGCAGTTCTTC. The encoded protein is CAWESSGSSEQFF. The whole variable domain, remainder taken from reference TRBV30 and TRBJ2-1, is SQTIHQWPATLVQPVGSPLSLECTVEGTSNPNLYWYRQAAGRGLQLLFYSVGIGQISSEVPQNLSASRPQDRQFILSSKKLLLSDSGFYLCAWESSGSSEQFFGPGTRLTVL.

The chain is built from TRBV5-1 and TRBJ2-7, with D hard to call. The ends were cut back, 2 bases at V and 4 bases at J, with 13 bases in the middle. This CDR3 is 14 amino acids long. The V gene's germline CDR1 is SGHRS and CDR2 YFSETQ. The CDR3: CASSFTTLYYEQYF. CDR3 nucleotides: TGCGCCAGCAGCTTCACTACTCTATATTACGAGCAGTACTTC.

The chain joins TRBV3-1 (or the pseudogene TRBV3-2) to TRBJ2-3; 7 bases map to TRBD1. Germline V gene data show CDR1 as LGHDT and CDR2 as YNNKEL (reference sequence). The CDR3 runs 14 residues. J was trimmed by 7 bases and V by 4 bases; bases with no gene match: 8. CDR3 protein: CASSPGQLTNTQYF. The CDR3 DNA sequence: TGTGCCAGCAGCCCGGGACAGTTGACAAATACGCAGTATTTT.

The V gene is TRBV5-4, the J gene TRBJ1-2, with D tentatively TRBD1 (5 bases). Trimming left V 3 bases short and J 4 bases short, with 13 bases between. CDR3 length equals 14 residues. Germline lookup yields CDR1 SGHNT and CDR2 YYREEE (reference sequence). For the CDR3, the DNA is TGTGCCAGCAGCTGGCGGGACGGGACCTATGGCTACACCTTC. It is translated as CASSWRDGTYGYTF.

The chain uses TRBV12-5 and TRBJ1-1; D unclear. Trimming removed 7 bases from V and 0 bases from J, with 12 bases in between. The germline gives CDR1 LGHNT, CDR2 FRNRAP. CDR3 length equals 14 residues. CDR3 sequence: CASAQRRMNTEAFF. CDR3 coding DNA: TGTGCTAGTGCCCAACGGAGAATGAACACTGAAGCTTTCTTT. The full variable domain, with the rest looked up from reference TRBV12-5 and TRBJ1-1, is DARVTQTPRHKVTEMGQEVTMRCQPILGHNTVFWYRQTMMQGLELLAYFRNRAPLDDSGMPKDRFSAEMPDATLATLKIQPSEPRDSAVYFCASAQRRMNTEAFFGQGTRLTVV.

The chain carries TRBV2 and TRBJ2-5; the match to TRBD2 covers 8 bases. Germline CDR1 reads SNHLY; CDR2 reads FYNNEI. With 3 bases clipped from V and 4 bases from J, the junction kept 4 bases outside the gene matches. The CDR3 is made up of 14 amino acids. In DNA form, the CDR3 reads TGTGCCAGCAGTGATTATCTAGCGGGAGAGACCCAGTACTTC. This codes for CASSDYLAGETQYF.

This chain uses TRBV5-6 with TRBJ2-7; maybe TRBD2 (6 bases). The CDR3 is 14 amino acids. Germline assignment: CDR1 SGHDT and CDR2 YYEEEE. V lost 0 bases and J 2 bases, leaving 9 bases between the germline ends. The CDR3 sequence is CASSLVGGPYEQYF. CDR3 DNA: TGTGCCAGCAGCTTGGTTGGAGGGCCCTACGAGCAGTACTTC. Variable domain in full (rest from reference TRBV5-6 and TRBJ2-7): DAGVTQSPTHLIKTRGQQVTLRCSPKSGHDTVSWYQQALGQGPQFIFQYYEEEERQRGNFPDRFSGHQFPNYSSELNVNALLLGDSALYLCASSLVGGPYEQYFGPGTRLTVT.

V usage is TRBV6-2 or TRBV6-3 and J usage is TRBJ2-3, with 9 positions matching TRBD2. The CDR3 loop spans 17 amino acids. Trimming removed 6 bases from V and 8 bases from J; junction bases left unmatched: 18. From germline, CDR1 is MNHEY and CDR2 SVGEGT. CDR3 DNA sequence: TGTGCCAGCAGCACCGGGACTAGCATAGGGAATTACCTTACGCAGTATTTT. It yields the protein CASSTGTSIGNYLTQYF.

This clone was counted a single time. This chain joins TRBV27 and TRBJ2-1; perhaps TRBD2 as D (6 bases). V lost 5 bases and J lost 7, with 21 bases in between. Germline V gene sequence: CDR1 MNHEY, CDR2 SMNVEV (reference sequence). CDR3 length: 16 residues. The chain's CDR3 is CASSPLRGTPVNEQFF. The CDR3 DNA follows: TGTGCCAGCAGTCCCCTTCGGGGGACCCCGGTAAATGAGCAGTTCTTC.

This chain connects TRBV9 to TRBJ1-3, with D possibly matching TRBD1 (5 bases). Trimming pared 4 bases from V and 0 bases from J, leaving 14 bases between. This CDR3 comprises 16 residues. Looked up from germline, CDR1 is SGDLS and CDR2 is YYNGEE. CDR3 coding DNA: TGTGCCAGCAGCCTTAGTGGGGCTTTCTCTGGAAACACCATATATTTT. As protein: CASSLSGAFSGNTIYF. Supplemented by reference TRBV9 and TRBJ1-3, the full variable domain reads DSGVTQTPKHLITATGQRVTLRCSPRSGDLSVYWYQQSLDQGLQFLIQYYNGEERAKGNILERFSAQQFPDLHSELNLSSLELGDSALYFCASSLSGAFSGNTIYFGEGSWLTVV.

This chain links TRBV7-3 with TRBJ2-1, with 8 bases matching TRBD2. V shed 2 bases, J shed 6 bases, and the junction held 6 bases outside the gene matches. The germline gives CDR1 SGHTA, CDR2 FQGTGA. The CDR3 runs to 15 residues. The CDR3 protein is CASSLGLAAGNEQFF. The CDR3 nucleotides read TGTGCCAGCAGCTTAGGACTAGCTGCCGGCAATGAGCAGTTCTTC. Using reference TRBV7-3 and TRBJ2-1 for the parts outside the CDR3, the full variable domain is GAGVSQTPSNKVTEKGKYVELRCDPISGHTALYWYRQSLGQGPEFLIYFQGTGAADDSGLPNDRFFAVRPEGSVSTLKIQRTERGDSAVYLCASSLGLAAGNEQFFGPGTRLTVL.

CDR3 sequence reads: CASSFSRGDTQYF. The DNA of the CDR3 is TGTGCCAGCAGTTTCTCAAGGGGAGATACGCAGTATTTT. V and J are TRBV12-3 or TRBV12-4 and TRBJ2-3; TRBD1 might be the D (5 bases). The V end lost 3 bases, the J end lost 5 bases, and 9 bases lay between the germline ends. The CDR3 has 13 amino acids.

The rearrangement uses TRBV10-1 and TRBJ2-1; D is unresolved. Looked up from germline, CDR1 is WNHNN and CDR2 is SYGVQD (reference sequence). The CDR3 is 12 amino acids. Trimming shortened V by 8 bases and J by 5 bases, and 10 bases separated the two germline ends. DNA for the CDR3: TGCGCCAGCGGCGGCCGGGACAATGAGCAGTTCTTC. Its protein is CASGGRDNEQFF.

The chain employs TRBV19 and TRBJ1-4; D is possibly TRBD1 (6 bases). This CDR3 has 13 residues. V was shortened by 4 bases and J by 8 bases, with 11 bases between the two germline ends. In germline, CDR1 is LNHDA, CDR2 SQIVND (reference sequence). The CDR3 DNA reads TGTGCCAGTAGTACAATAGGGACAGAAAAACTGTTTTTT. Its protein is CASSTIGTEKLFF.

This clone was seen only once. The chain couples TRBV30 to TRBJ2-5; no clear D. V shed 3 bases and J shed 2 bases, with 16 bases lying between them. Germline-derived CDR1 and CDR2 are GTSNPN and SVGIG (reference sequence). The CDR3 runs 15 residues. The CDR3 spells CAWRINSSPQETQYF. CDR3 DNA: TGTGCCTGGAGAATTAACTCCTCCCCACAAGAGACCCAGTACTTC.